What follows describes a single T cell receptor beta chain. Its antigen is unidentified. This specimen belongs to a study of cytomegalovirus exposure and HLA in healthy donors. Across the whole study: The study placed around 80% of its approximately 400 genotyped donors in the Caucasian-associated ancestry cluster.

CDR3 length: 13 amino acids. Looked up from germline, CDR1 is SGDLS and CDR2 is YYNGEE. V was cut by 3 bases and J by 7 bases, with 13 bases left in between. This PCR relied on a set of 60 Vbeta primers and 13 Jbeta primers. The repertoire was sequenced with immunoSEQ multiplex PCR; TCRdb's copy has only in-frame clones and lacks some. The sample has almost 200,000 clones, roughly 80% seen once; the top ten hold approximately 0.39%. Study results and caveats: Accurate predictions that matched the HLA-A and HLA-B alleles of most subjects were reportedly made from TCR beta sequences.

Sequencing input: PBMCs. The chain couples TRBV9 to TRBJ1-2; the D gene is possibly TRBD1 (5 bases). The clonotype was recovered from a male donor in good health and CMV-seropositive. The CDR3 DNA is TGTGCCAGCAGCGGTGGGGGGGGTACTGGCTACACCTTC. Translation gives CASSGGGGTGYTF.